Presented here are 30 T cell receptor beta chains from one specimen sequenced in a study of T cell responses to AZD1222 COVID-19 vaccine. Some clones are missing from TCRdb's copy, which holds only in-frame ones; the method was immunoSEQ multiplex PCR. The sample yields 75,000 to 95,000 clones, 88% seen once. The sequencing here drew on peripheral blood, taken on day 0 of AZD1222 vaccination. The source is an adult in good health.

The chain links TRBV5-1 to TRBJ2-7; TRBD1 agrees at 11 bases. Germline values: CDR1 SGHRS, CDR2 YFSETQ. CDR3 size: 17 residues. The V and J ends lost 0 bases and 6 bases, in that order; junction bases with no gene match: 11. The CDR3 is CASSLGPGTGGGLEQYF. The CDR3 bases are TGCGCCAGCAGCTTGGGACCGGGGACAGGGGGTGGGCTCGAGCAGTACTTC.

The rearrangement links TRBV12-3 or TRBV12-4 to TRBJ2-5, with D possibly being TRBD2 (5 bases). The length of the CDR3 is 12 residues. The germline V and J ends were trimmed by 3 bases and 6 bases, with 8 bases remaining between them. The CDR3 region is CASSLRAQTQYF. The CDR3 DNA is TGTGCCAGCAGTTTGCGGGCCCAGACCCAGTACTTC.

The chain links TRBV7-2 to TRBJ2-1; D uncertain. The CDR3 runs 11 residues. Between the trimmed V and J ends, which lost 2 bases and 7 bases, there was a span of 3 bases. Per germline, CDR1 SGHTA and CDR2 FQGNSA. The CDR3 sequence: CASSLWNEQFF. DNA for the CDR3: TGTGCCAGCAGCTTATGGAATGAGCAGTTCTTC.

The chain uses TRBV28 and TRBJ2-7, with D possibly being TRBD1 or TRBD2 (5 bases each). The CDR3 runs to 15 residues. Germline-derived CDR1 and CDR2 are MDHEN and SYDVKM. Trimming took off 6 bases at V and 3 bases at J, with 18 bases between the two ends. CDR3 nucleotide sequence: TGTGCCAGCAGATTCCTCCGGGACCGCGTCTACGAGCAGTACTTC. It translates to CASRFLRDRVYEQYF.

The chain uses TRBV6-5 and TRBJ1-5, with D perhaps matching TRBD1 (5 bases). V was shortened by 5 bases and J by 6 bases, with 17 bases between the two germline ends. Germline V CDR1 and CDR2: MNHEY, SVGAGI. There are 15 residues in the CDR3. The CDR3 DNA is TGTGCCAGCAGTAACCTCGGGGGTACGGGTCAGCCCCAGCATTTT. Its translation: CASSNLGGTGQPQHF.

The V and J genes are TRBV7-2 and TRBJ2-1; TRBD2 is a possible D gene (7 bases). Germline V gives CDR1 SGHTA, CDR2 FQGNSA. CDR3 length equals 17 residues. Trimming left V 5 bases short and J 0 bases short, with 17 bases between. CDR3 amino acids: CASSQVGGALSYNEQFF. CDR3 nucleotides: TGTGCCAGCAGCCAAGTGGGGGGGGCGCTCTCCTACAATGAGCAGTTCTTC.

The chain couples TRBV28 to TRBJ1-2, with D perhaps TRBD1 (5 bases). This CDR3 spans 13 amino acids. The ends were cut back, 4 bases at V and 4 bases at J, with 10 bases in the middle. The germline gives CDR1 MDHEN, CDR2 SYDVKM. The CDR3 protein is CASSSTTVYGYTF. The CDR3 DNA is TGTGCCAGCAGTTCAACGACAGTCTATGGCTACACCTTC.

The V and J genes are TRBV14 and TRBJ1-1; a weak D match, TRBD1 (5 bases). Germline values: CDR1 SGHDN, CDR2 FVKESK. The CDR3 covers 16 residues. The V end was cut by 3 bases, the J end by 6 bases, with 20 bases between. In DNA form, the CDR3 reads TGTGCCAGCAGCCAGTGGGAGTATGAGGGGACCCCTGAAGCTTTCTTT. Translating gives CASSQWEYEGTPEAFF.

In DNA, the CDR3 is TGTGCCAGCAGTTTCTCGTTCTCACCCCTCCACTTT. This gives the protein CASSFSFSPLHF. The gene calls are TRBV12-3 or TRBV12-4 and TRBJ1-6; D uncertain. The CDR3 runs to 12 residues. V was shortened by 3 bases and J by 10 bases, with 7 bases between the two germline ends.

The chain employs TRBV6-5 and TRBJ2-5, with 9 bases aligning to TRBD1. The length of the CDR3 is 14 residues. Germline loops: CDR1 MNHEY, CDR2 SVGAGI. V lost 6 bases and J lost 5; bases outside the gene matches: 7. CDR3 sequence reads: CASRTGGSGETQYF. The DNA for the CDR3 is TGTGCCAGCAGGACAGGGGGAAGCGGGGAGACCCAGTACTTC.

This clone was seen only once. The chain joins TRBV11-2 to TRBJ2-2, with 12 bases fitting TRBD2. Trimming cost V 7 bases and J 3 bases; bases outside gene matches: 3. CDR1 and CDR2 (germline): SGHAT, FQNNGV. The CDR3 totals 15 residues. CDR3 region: CASTRLAGDTGELFF. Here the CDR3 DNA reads TGTGCCAGCACCCGACTAGCGGGGGACACCGGGGAGCTGTTTTTT.

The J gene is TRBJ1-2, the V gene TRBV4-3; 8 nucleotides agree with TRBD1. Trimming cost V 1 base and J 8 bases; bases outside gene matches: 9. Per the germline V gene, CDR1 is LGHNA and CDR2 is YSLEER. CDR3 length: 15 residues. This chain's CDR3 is CASSQGQGARRGYTF. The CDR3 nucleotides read TGCGCCAGCAGCCAAGGGCAGGGGGCGCGGAGAGGCTACACCTTC.

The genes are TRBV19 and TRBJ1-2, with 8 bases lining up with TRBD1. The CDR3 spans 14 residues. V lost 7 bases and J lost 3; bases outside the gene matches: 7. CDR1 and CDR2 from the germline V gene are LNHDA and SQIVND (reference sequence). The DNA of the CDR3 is TGTGCCAGTAATGTCAGGGGGCTCGACTATGGCTACACCTTC. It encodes CASNVRGLDYGYTF.

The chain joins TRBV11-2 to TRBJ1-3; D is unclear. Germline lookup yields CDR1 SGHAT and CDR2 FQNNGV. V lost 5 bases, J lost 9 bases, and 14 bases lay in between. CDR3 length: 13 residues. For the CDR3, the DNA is TGTGCCAGCAGCCCTGACGCCGGATCCACCATATATTTT. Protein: CASSPDAGSTIYF.

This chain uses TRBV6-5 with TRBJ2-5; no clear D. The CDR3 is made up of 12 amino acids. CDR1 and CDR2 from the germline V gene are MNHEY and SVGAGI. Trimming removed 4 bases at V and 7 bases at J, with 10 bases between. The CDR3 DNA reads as TGTGCCAGCAGTTTCCCAATCGGGACCCAGTACTTC. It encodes CASSFPIGTQYF.

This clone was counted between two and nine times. As DNA, the CDR3 is TGTGCCAGCAGGAACGACCGCTTAAGCAATCAGCCCCAGCATTTT. Its translation: CASRNDRLSNQPQHF. The chain uses TRBV2 and TRBJ1-5; D is uncertain. The CDR3 is 15 amino acids. CDR1 is SNHLY and CDR2 is FYNNEI in the germline V gene. Trimming removed 6 bases from V and 1 base from J, with 13 bases in between.

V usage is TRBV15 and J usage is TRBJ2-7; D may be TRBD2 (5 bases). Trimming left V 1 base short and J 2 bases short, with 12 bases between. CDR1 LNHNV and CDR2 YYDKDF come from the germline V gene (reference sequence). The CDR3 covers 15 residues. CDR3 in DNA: TGTGCCACCAGCAGAGGTAGAGGGATGACCTACGAGCAGTACTTC. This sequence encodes CATSRGRGMTYEQYF.

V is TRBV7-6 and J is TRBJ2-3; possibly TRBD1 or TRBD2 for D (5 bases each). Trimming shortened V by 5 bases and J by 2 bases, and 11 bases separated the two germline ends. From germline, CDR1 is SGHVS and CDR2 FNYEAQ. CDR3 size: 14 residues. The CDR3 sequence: CASSPGAHTDTQYF. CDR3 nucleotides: TGTGCCAGCAGCCCCGGGGCGCACACAGATACGCAGTATTTT.

The CDR3 loop reads CASRGQAMGNSPLHF. The CDR3 nucleotides read TGTGCCAGCAGGGGACAGGCTATGGGTAATTCACCCCTCCACTTT. The chain has TRBV3-1 (or the pseudogene TRBV3-2) and TRBJ1-6; 8 nucleotides agree with TRBD1. CDR1 is LGHDT, CDR2 YNNKEL, per germline (reference sequence). CDR3 length: 15 amino acids. Unmatched junction bases numbered 7, after V lost 6 bases and J lost 6 bases.

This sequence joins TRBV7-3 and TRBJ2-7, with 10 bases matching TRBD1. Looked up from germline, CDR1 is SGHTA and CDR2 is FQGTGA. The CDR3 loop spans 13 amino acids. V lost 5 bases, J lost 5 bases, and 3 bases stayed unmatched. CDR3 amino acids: CASSLGQGDEQYF. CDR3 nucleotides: TGTGCCAGCAGCCTTGGACAGGGGGACGAGCAGTACTTC. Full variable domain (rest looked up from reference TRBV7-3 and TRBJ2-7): GAGVSQTPSNKVTEKGKYVELRCDPISGHTALYWYRQSLGQGPEFLIYFQGTGAADDSGLPNDRFFAVRPEGSVSTLKIQRTERGDSAVYLCASSLGQGDEQYFGPGTRLTVT.

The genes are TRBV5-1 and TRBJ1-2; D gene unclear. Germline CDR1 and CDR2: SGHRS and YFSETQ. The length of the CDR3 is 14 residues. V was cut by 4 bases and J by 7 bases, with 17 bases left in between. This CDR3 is CASSPRSVTGGYTF. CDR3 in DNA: TGCGCCAGCAGCCCCCGGTCCGTAACGGGTGGCTACACCTTC.

CDR3 amino acids: CASSSDHSNQPQHF. The CDR3 region has the DNA TGTGCCAGCAGCTCAGACCATAGCAATCAGCCCCAGCATTTT. The chain uses TRBV9 and TRBJ1-5; D gene uncertain. This CDR3 is built from 14 residues. Deletions cut 4 bases from V and 0 bases from J, with 8 bases between. CDR1 is SGDLS and CDR2 is YYNGEE in the germline V gene.

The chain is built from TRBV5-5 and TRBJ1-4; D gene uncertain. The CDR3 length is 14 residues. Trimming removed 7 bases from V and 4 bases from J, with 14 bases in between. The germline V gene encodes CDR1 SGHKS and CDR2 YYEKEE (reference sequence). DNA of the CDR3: TGTGCCAGCCACCCCGAGGTCTATAATGAAAAACTGTTTTTT. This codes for CASHPEVYNEKLFF.

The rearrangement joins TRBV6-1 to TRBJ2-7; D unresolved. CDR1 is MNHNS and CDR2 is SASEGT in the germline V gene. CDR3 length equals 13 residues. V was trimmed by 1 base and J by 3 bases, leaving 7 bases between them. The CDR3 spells CASSEVHFYEQYF. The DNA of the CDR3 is TGTGCCAGCAGTGAAGTACATTTCTACGAGCAGTACTTC.

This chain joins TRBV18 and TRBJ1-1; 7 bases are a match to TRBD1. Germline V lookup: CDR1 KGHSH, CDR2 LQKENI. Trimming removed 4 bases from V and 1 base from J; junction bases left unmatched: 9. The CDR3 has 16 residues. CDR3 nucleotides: TGTGCCAGCTCACATTCTATCAGGGGGTGGAACACTGAAGCTTTCTTT. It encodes CASSHSIRGWNTEAFF.

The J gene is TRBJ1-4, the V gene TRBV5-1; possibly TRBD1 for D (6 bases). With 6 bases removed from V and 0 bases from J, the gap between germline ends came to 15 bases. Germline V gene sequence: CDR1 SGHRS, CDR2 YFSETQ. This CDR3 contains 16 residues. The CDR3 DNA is TGCGCCAGCAAGCGGGGGCGAGCCTCAACTAATGAAAAACTGTTTTTT. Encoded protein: CASKRGRASTNEKLFF.

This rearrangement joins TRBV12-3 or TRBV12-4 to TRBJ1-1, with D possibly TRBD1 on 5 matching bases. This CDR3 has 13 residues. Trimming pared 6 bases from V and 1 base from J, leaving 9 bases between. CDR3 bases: TGTGCCAGCAGACCTACAGGGAACACTGAAGCTTTCTTT. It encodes CASRPTGNTEAFF.

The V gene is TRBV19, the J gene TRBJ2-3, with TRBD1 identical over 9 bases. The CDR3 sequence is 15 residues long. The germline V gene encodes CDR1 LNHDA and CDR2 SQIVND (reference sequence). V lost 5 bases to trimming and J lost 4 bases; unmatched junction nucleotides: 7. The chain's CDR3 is CASSETGGYADTQYF. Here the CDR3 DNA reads TGTGCCAGTAGTGAGACAGGGGGTTACGCAGATACGCAGTATTTT.

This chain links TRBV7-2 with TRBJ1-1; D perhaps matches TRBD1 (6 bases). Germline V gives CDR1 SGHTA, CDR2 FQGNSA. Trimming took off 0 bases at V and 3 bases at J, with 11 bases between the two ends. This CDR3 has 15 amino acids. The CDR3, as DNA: TGTGCCAGCAGCTTAGCGAATGGACAGTACACTGAAGCTTTCTTT. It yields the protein CASSLANGQYTEAFF.

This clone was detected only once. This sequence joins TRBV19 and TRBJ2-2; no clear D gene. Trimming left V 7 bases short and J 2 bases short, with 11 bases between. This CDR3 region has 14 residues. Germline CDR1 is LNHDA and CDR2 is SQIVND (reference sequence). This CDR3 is CASTPTSNTGELFF. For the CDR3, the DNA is TGTGCCAGTACCCCCACGAGCAACACCGGGGAGCTGTTTTTT.